Below, 29 T cell receptor beta chains from the same sample are listed, as sequenced in a study of technical replicates of blood from several donors. TCRdb's copy holds only in-frame clones and misses some; the assay was immunoSEQ multiplex PCR. The repertoire holds tens of thousands of clones, with around 97% as singletons. Source material: T cells isolated from PBMCs. Receptor source: a human donor in good health.

V and J are TRBV7-9 and TRBJ1-2; D is perhaps TRBD1 (5 bases). The CDR3 runs 12 residues. Trimming took off 5 bases at V and 6 bases at J, with 10 bases between the two ends. Germline lookup yields CDR1 SEHNR and CDR2 FQNEAQ (reference sequence). CDR3 nucleotide sequence: TGTGCCAGCAGCATCGACAGTCATGGCTACACCTTC. It is translated as CASSIDSHGYTF. The whole variable domain, filled in from reference TRBV7-9 and TRBJ1-2, reads DTGVSQNPRHKITKRGQNVTFRCDPISEHNRLYWYRQTLGQGPEFLTYFQNEAQLEKSRLLSDRFSAERPKGSFSTLEIQRTEQGDSAMYLCASSIDSHGYTFGSGTRLTVV.

This chain links TRBV2 with TRBJ2-3; D may be TRBD2 (6 bases). The germline CDR1 and CDR2 sequences are SNHLY and FYNNEI. Trimming stripped 8 bases from V and 2 bases from J, with 17 bases between. The CDR3 is 15 amino acids. The CDR3 coding sequence is TGTGCCAGCCGTTCGTATCCGGGAGACACAGATACGCAGTATTTT. It yields the protein CASRSYPGDTDTQYF.

The rearrangement joins TRBV5-1 to TRBJ2-7; tentatively, D is TRBD2 (6 bases). This CDR3 has 13 amino acids. V was shortened by 5 bases and J by 5 bases, with 14 bases between the two germline ends. Germline CDR1 is SGHRS and CDR2 is YFSETQ. The CDR3 here is CASRDGSGDEQYF. CDR3 DNA: TGCGCCAGCAGAGACGGGAGTGGGGACGAGCAGTACTTC.

The genes are TRBV5-1 and TRBJ2-3, with D unclear. Germline V gene data show CDR1 as SGHRS and CDR2 as YFSETQ. The CDR3 sequence is 14 residues long. V shed 1 base and J shed 5 bases, with 11 bases lying between them. The CDR3 DNA reads as TGCGCCAGCAGCTTGCGAACGCTGCGAGATACGCAGTATTTT. It specifies CASSLRTLRDTQYF.

The rearrangement uses TRBV5-8 and TRBJ2-3; TRBD2 matches 9 bases. CDR3 length equals 16 residues. V dropped 0 bases and J dropped 4; count of bases not matched to a gene: 6. Germline CDR1 SGHTS, CDR2 YDEGEE. The CDR3: CASSLVVAGEADTQYF. Here the CDR3 DNA reads TGTGCCAGCAGCTTGGTAGTAGCGGGAGAGGCAGATACGCAGTATTTT.

This clone occurred once. J is TRBJ2-3 and V is TRBV7-3; TRBD2 agrees at 7 bases. This CDR3 is 16 amino acids long. The V segment lost 2 bases and the J segment 2 bases; nucleotides outside the gene matches: 7. Germline lookup yields CDR1 SGHTA and CDR2 FQGTGA. DNA of the CDR3: TGTGCCAGCAGCTTATGGGCTAGCGGATACACAGATACGCAGTATTTT. Encoded protein: CASSLWASGYTDTQYF.

The chain couples TRBV9 to TRBJ1-1, with TRBD1 identical over 8 bases. CDR1 and CDR2 from the germline V gene are SGDLS and YYNGEE. CDR3 length: 13 residues. J lost 3 bases, V lost 5 bases, and 3 bases had no gene match. The CDR3 loop is CASRLDRDTEAFF. The CDR3 nucleotides read TGTGCCAGCAGGTTGGACAGGGACACTGAAGCTTTCTTT.

The chain carries TRBV4-3 and TRBJ2-6; D not resolved. Trimming took off 3 bases at V and 0 bases at J, with 3 bases between the two ends. The CDR3 consists of 14 residues. CDR1 is LGHNA and CDR2 is YSLEER in the germline V gene. CDR3 amino acids: CASSQSSGANVLTF. In DNA form, the CDR3 reads TGCGCCAGCAGCCAGAGCTCTGGGGCCAACGTCCTGACTTTC.

The chain carries TRBV7-9 and TRBJ2-7, with TRBD1 matching 9 bases. This CDR3 has 14 residues. Trimming cost V 5 bases and J 5 bases; bases outside gene matches: 7. Germline V gene data show CDR1 as SEHNR and CDR2 as FQNEAQ (reference sequence). This CDR3 is CASSPTDRGHEQYF. The CDR3 DNA follows: TGTGCCAGCAGCCCCACGGACAGGGGCCACGAGCAGTACTTC.

The genes are TRBV4-1 and TRBJ2-7, with D tentatively TRBD1 (5 bases). CDR1 and CDR2 (germline): MGHRA, YSYEKL. Trimming cost V 0 bases and J 8 bases, with 17 bases left between them. There are 15 residues in the CDR3. CDR3 nucleotides: TGCGCCAGCAGCCAAGATGTTAGACAGAGATTGAAGCAGTACTTC. Protein product: CASSQDVRQRLKQYF.

J is TRBJ1-2 and V is TRBV27; maybe TRBD1 (5 bases). CDR1 and CDR2 (germline): MNHEY, SMNVEV (reference sequence). Trimming removed 2 bases at V and 6 bases at J, with 7 bases between. This CDR3 is 12 amino acids long. CDR3 in amino acids: CASSLKGDGYTF. CDR3 coding DNA: TGTGCCAGCAGTTTAAAAGGGGATGGCTACACCTTC.

This chain links TRBV15 with TRBJ2-7, with TRBD2 identical over 7 bases. The CDR3 spans 16 residues. J lost 4 bases, V lost 0 bases, and 9 bases had no gene match. Germline V gene data show CDR1 as LNHNV and CDR2 as YYDKDF (reference sequence). The CDR3 sequence is CATSRDPTSAAYEQYF. The CDR3 region has the DNA TGTGCCACCAGCAGAGATCCAACTAGCGCGGCGTACGAGCAGTACTTC.

The rearrangement uses TRBV28 and TRBJ2-7, with 10 bases that match TRBD1. This CDR3 has 14 residues. Germline assignment: CDR1 MDHEN and CDR2 SYDVKM. Trimming at V came to 5 bases and at J to 5 bases, leaving 6 bases not matched to a gene. The CDR3 DNA follows: TGTGCCAGCAGTATGACAGGGGGCTCGGACGAGCAGTACTTC. Its protein is CASSMTGGSDEQYF. The full variable domain, in which reference TRBV28 and TRBJ2-7 provide the parts outside the CDR3, is DVKVTQSSRYLVKRTGEKVFLECVQDMDHENMFWYRQDPGLGLRLIYFSYDVKMKEKGDIPEGYSVSREKKERFSLILESASTNQTSMYLCASSMTGGSDEQYFGPGTRLTVT.

The V and J genes are TRBV10-3 and TRBJ2-7, with TRBD1 matching over 8 bases. The CDR3 spans 15 residues. V lost 2 bases and J lost 3; bases outside the gene matches: 6. From germline, CDR1 is ENHRY and CDR2 SYGVKD. The CDR3 loop reads CAISERWTGHYEQYF. The CDR3 DNA reads TGTGCCATCAGTGAGAGGTGGACAGGGCACTACGAGCAGTACTTC.

The V and J genes are TRBV7-8 and TRBJ2-7; TRBD2 aligns across 15 bases. The CDR3 has 22 amino acids. Germline V gives CDR1 SGHVS, CDR2 FQNEAQ. Trimming cost V 2 bases and J 0 bases; bases outside gene matches: 17. CDR3 bases: TGTGCCAGCAGCTTAAATTCTCTGAGGACTAGCGGGAGGGGTACACTCTCCTACGAGCAGTACTTC. This codes for CASSLNSLRTSGRGTLSYEQYF.

The chain combines TRBV27 with TRBJ2-5; 7 bases are a match to TRBD2. Germline values: CDR1 MNHEY, CDR2 SMNVEV (reference sequence). CDR3 length: 14 residues. V shed 1 base and J 3 bases; nucleotides not matched to a gene: 2. The CDR3 reads CASSLFGGKETQYF. The CDR3 DNA reads TGTGCCAGCAGTTTATTCGGGGGGAAAGAGACCCAGTACTTC.

The chain recombines TRBV6-5 with TRBJ1-2, with D perhaps matching TRBD1 (6 bases). V was trimmed by 6 bases and J by 0 bases, leaving 14 bases between them. Germline CDR1 is MNHEY and CDR2 is SVGAGI. This CDR3 is 15 amino acids long. The CDR3 loop reads CASSPTGQANYGYTF. In DNA, the CDR3 is TGTGCCAGCAGCCCGACAGGACAAGCTAACTATGGCTACACCTTC.

This chain links TRBV9 with TRBJ2-1, with a weak D call TRBD2 (5 bases). There are 15 residues in the CDR3. The V end was cut by 0 bases, the J end by 2 bases, with 9 bases between. Germline V gene sequence: CDR1 SGDLS, CDR2 YYNGEE. In DNA, the CDR3 is TGTGCCAGCAGCGTAGAAGCGGCCACCTACAATGAGCAGTTCTTC. Translating it yields CASSVEAATYNEQFF.

The CDR3 is CASNVQGRYGYTF. Here the CDR3 DNA reads TGTGCCAGTAACGTCCAGGGGCGGTATGGCTACACCTTC. V is TRBV19 and J is TRBJ1-2; D might be TRBD1 (6 bases). The CDR3 has 13 residues. With 7 bases removed from V and 5 bases from J, the gap between germline ends came to 14 bases. Germline CDR1 is LNHDA and CDR2 is SQIVND (reference sequence).

The chain couples TRBV4-2 to TRBJ2-5; 8 bases are shared with TRBD2. In germline, CDR1 is LGHNA, CDR2 YNFKEQ. V dropped 1 base and J dropped 4; count of bases not matched to a gene: 11. The CDR3 has 17 residues. The CDR3 spells CASSQGGAGGWIETQYF. The CDR3 DNA follows: TGTGCCAGCAGCCAAGGGGGGGCGGGAGGCTGGATAGAGACCCAGTACTTC.

The chain links TRBV2 to TRBJ2-1; 10 bases align to TRBD1. Germline CDR1 is SNHLY and CDR2 is FYNNEI. Germline trimming cut 5 bases from V and 4 bases from J; bases unmatched to any gene: 11. The CDR3 is 17 residues long. In nucleotides, the CDR3 is TGTGCCAGCAGTAGTCCCGGGACAGGGGCCGGGTACAATGAGCAGTTCTTC. Translated: CASSSPGTGAGYNEQFF.

This clone occurred once. The J gene is TRBJ2-7, the V gene TRBV18; 8 nucleotides match TRBD1. After removal of 3 bases from V and 4 bases from J, the junction contained 5 bases not matched to a gene. This CDR3 comprises 14 residues. Germline CDR1 and CDR2: KGHSH and LQKENI. The CDR3 coding sequence is TGTGCCAGCTCACCGCAGGGGGCGAGATACGAGCAGTACTTC. It translates to CASSPQGARYEQYF. The full variable domain, its missing parts supplied by reference TRBV18 and TRBJ2-7, is NAGVMQNPRHLVRRRGQEARLRCSPMKGHSHVYWYRQLPEEGLKFMVYLQKENIIDESGMPKERFSAEFPKEGPSILRIQQVVRGDSAAYFCASSPQGARYEQYFGPGTRLTVT.

This rearrangement joins TRBV7-9 to TRBJ2-2, with D possibly TRBD2 on 5 matching bases. Trimming shortened V by 6 bases and J by 5 bases, and 13 bases separated the two germline ends. The length of the CDR3 is 14 residues. Germline-derived CDR1 and CDR2 are SEHNR and FQNEAQ (reference sequence). The CDR3 bases are TGTGCCAGCAGTCGATGGGGAGCTACCGGGGAGCTGTTTTTT. Translated: CASSRWGATGELFF.

The gene calls are TRBV9 and TRBJ1-6, with TRBD1 as a possible D gene (6 bases). V was cut by 1 base and J by 6 bases, with 8 bases left in between. Germline assignment: CDR1 SGDLS and CDR2 YYNGEE. The CDR3 has 14 amino acids. The CDR3 DNA follows: TGTGCCAGCAGCGTACAACAGGGTAATTCACCCCTCCACTTT. Its protein is CASSVQQGNSPLHF.

The chain links TRBV28 to TRBJ2-7; D is ambiguous. With 2 bases removed from V and 3 bases from J, the gap between germline ends came to 14 bases. From germline, CDR1 is MDHEN and CDR2 SYDVKM. CDR3 length equals 15 residues. CDR3 protein: CASSLDTARSYEQYF. The CDR3 nucleotides read TGTGCCAGCAGTTTAGATACGGCACGGAGCTACGAGCAGTACTTC.

The chain carries TRBV6-4 and TRBJ2-1; TRBD2 agrees at 8 bases. Germline trimming cut 5 bases from V and 10 bases from J; bases unmatched to any gene: 10. CDR1 and CDR2 (germline): MRHNA, SNTAGT. This CDR3 is 14 amino acids long. CDR3 bases: TGTGCCAGCAGTCCCTCGGGGGGGCTGATAGAGCAGTTCTTC. Its protein product is CASSPSGGLIEQFF.

V gene TRBV18 combines with J gene TRBJ2-7, with D perhaps TRBD2 (7 bases). Between the trimmed V and J ends, which lost 4 bases and 4 bases, there was a span of 14 bases. The CDR3 loop spans 14 amino acids. Germline V lookup: CDR1 KGHSH, CDR2 LQKENI. The CDR3 spells CASSLGGRRYEQYF. The CDR3 bases are TGTGCCAGCTCACTGGGGGGGCGGCGGTACGAGCAGTACTTC.

Only one count was recorded for this clone. This rearrangement joins TRBV5-1 to TRBJ1-1, with a possible D match to TRBD1 (5 bases). The V end was cut by 3 bases, the J end by 0 bases, with 9 bases between. The CDR3 length is 14 residues. Germline lookup yields CDR1 SGHRS and CDR2 YFSETQ. The CDR3, as DNA: TGCGCCAGCAGCTCAGGGCAGATGAACACTGAAGCTTTCTTT. Its translation: CASSSGQMNTEAFF.

This chain uses TRBV5-1 with TRBJ1-1, with a tentative D call TRBD1 (6 bases). Germline V lookup: CDR1 SGHRS, CDR2 YFSETQ. Between the trimmed V and J ends, which lost 4 bases and 0 bases, there was a span of 16 bases. The CDR3 extends over 16 amino acids. CDR3 coding DNA: TGCGCCAGCAGCATTTATAACAGGGCCATGAACACTGAAGCTTTCTTT. Amino acid sequence: CASSIYNRAMNTEAFF.